One and the same sample provided the 15 T cell receptor beta chains below, sequenced in a study of blood T cells in healthy people across ages (dated by TCRdb to between 2014 and 2017). Library method: 5' RACE. For sequencing, an Illumina HiSeq 2500 was employed. A second 7 to 11 cycle PCR used a sample-barcoded 5' primer and a J-beta primer mix. TCRdb cleaned the public reads at Q25 with fastp, built clones with MiXCR and kept in-frame beta chains. Entries that share a CDR3 protein sequence are merged under the most common genes and DNA. In this sample the table shows about 1.6 million distinct CDR3 sequences, roughly 32% of which occur a single time. In total, the top ten clones hold approximately 11% of the sample. Sequencing was carried out using blood. These receptor sequences come from a woman aged 25 to 39 in good health.

This clonotype turned up a few times. This chain links TRBV5-1 with TRBJ1-4; D remains unclear. In germline, CDR1 is SGHRS, CDR2 YFSETQ. Between the trimmed V and J ends, which lost 4 bases and 12 bases, there was a span of 13 bases. The CDR3 has 12 amino acids. As DNA, the CDR3 is TGCGCCAGCAGCGGCACTCATGGTGAACTGTTTTTT. This gives the protein CASSGTHGELFF.

This chain uses TRBV24-1 with TRBJ2-3; the D is unclear. Germline V CDR1 and CDR2: KGHDR, SFDVKD. The CDR3 has 17 residues. V lost 0 bases and J 0 bases, leaving 12 bases between the germline ends. The DNA of the CDR3 is TGTGCCACCAGTGATTTGAGGCAGACCTCTAGCACAGATACGCAGTATTTT. Translated: CATSDLRQTSSTDTQYF.

There are many counts of this clonotype. The gene calls are TRBV10-2 and TRBJ2-7; D gene ambiguous. Germline CDR1 and CDR2: WSHSY and SAAADI. Between the trimmed V and J ends, which lost 2 bases and 7 bases, there was a span of 15 bases. The CDR3 sequence is 14 residues long. The CDR3 coding sequence is TGCGCCAGCAGTGAGGGGATGGGGATCTATGAGCAGTACTTC. Translation: CASSEGMGIYEQYF.

This clonotype was counted a few times. Here the CDR3 reads CASSLENRVGREQYF. The CDR3 DNA follows: TGCGCCAGCAGCTTGGAAAACAGGGTGGGACGCGAGCAGTACTTC. The V gene is TRBV5-1, the J gene TRBJ2-7; a possible D gene is TRBD1 (6 bases). Per germline, CDR1 SGHRS and CDR2 YFSETQ. The CDR3 has 15 amino acids. Trimming cost V 0 bases and J 6 bases, with 16 bases left between them.

This clonotype was recorded a few times. The J gene is TRBJ1-1, the V gene TRBV12-3 or TRBV12-4; D ambiguous. Trimming removed 3 bases at V and 8 bases at J, with 13 bases between. This CDR3 contains 13 residues. CDR3 nucleotides: TGTGCCAGCAGTTTTCGGGCAGAAGGAGAAGCTTTCTTT. This codes for CASSFRAEGEAFF.

CDR3 in amino acids: CASSQGTGLMNTEAFF. The CDR3 DNA reads as TGTGCCAGCAGCCAAGGGACAGGATTAATGAACACTGAAGCTTTCTTT. J is TRBJ1-1 and V is TRBV5-6; 8 bases are a match to TRBD1. The CDR3 runs to 16 residues. V dropped 4 bases and J dropped 0; count of bases not matched to a gene: 8. Germline CDR1 SGHDT, CDR2 YYEEEE.

This chain uses TRBV7-2 with TRBJ2-2; D not resolved. CDR1 SGHTA and CDR2 FQGNSA come from the germline V gene. This CDR3 is built from 14 residues. Trimming took off 5 bases at V and 4 bases at J, with 11 bases between the two ends. The CDR3 DNA is TGTGCCAGCAGCCTAGTAGTGTCCACCGGGGAGCTGTTTTTT. This encodes CASSLVVSTGELFF.

This clonotype showed up just a few times. The rearrangement uses TRBV13 and TRBJ2-7; weak D call: TRBD1 (5 bases). V was trimmed by 8 bases and J by 5 bases, leaving 19 bases between them. This CDR3 is built from 14 residues. CDR1 is PRHDT and CDR2 is FYEKMQ in the germline V gene (reference sequence). CDR3 loop: CASSPWAGSDEQYF. CDR3 in DNA: TGTGCCAGCTCTCCCTGGGCAGGGTCCGACGAGCAGTACTTC.

As to this clonotype: One junction end disagrees with the germline gene, perhaps due to a read error. V and J are TRBV7-3 and TRBJ2-1, with 13 bases fitting TRBD2. This CDR3 spans 15 amino acids. The germline V gene has CDR1 SGHTA and CDR2 FQGTGA. The DNA of the CDR3 is TGTGCCAGCAGCCCACTAGCGGGGGGGCTAAATGAGCGGTTCTTC. Residues: CASSPLAGGLNERFF.

The chain joins TRBV20-1 to TRBJ1-5; D possibly corresponds to TRBD1 (5 bases). Germline values: CDR1 DFQATT, CDR2 SNEGSKA (reference sequence). This CDR3 comprises 13 residues. V was cut by 4 bases and J by 4 bases, with 11 bases left in between. The CDR3 DNA follows: TGCAGTGCTATCGGGGGAGGGAATCAGCCCCAGCATTTT. Residues: CSAIGGGNQPQHF.

CDR3 protein: CSAVGELYNEQFF. CDR3 nucleotides: TGCAGTGCTGTAGGGGAACTCTACAATGAGCAGTTCTTC. V and J are TRBV20-1 and TRBJ2-1; D may be TRBD1 (5 bases). Germline V gene sequence: CDR1 DFQATT, CDR2 SNEGSKA (reference sequence). Trimming pared 5 bases from V and 3 bases from J, leaving 11 bases between. The CDR3 totals 13 residues.

This clonotype was observed a handful of times. The V call is TRBV28, the J call TRBJ2-7; D unresolved. The CDR3 has 14 amino acids. CDR1 and CDR2 (germline): MDHEN, SYDVKM. Trimming removed 5 bases from V and 2 bases from J, with 13 bases in between. As DNA, the CDR3 is TGTGCCAGCAGTGTCGGCGGACCTCCCTACGAGCAGTACTTC. This codes for CASSVGGPPYEQYF.

V is TRBV19 and J is TRBJ2-1; possible D gene TRBD1, 6 bases. CDR1 and CDR2 (germline): LNHDA, SQIVND (reference sequence). The CDR3 sequence is 15 residues long. Trimming took 7 bases from V and 0 from J, leaving 13 bases between them. Written as DNA, the CDR3 is TGTGCCAGTACCTTCGACAGGAGCTCCTACAATGAGCAGTTCTTC. This encodes CASTFDRSSYNEQFF. Filled out from reference TRBV19 and TRBJ2-1, the complete variable domain reads DGGITQSPKYLFRKEGQNVTLSCEQNLNHDAMYWYRQDPGQGLRLIYYSQIVNDFQKGDIAEGYSVSREKKESFPLTVTSAQKNPTAFYLCASTFDRSSYNEQFFGPGTRLTVL.

The chain has TRBV20-1 and TRBJ2-7; possibly TRBD1 for D (6 bases). The V end was cut by 7 bases, the J end by 6 bases, with 19 bases between. Germline CDR1 reads DFQATT; CDR2 reads SNEGSKA (reference sequence). This CDR3 is 13 amino acids long. The CDR3 DNA reads as TGCAGTGTTAAAACAGGGTTCCTGAGCGAGCAGTACTTC. Translated, it gives CSVKTGFLSEQYF.

The chain combines TRBV6-4 with TRBJ2-3; 8 nucleotides agree with TRBD2. There are 17 residues in the CDR3. J was trimmed by 0 bases and V by 5 bases; bases with no gene match: 10. Germline CDR1 and CDR2: MRHNA and SNTAGT. The CDR3 region is CASSPPSLAESTDTQYF. CDR3 DNA sequence: TGTGCCAGCAGTCCGCCTTCACTAGCGGAAAGCACAGATACGCAGTATTTT.